Listed here are 3 T cell receptor beta chains from one sample, sequenced in a study of cytomegalovirus exposure and HLA in healthy donors. A multiplex PCR was run with 60 Vbeta primers and 13 Jbeta primers. Profiling relied on immunoSEQ multiplex PCR, and the TCRdb table lists in-frame clones only, not all of them. The sample lists around 190,000 clones, 75% to 85% occurring once. The sequenced sample consisted of PBMCs. Receptors originate from a woman aged 45-60 years in good health and CMV-seronegative.

V is TRBV19 and J is TRBJ2-6; a weak D match, TRBD2 (5 bases). The CDR3 spans 16 residues. From germline, CDR1 is LNHDA and CDR2 SQIVND (reference sequence). CDR3 nucleotides: TGTGCGTCGGTACACAGCGGTAAGACTGGGGCCAACGTCCTGACTTTC. This encodes CASVHSGKTGANVLTF.

This clone was observed a handful of times. The chain couples TRBV10-1 to TRBJ2-3, with 10 bases lining up with TRBD2. This CDR3 is 18 amino acids long. The V gene's germline CDR1 is WNHNN and CDR2 SYGVQD (reference sequence). The trim removed 6 bases at V and 8 bases at J, leaving 20 bases unmatched. As DNA, the CDR3 is TGCGCCAGCAGGAGGGCTAGCGGGAGTCTCCAATTCGACCGTACGCAGTATTTT. Its translation is CASRRASGSLQFDRTQYF.

The chain couples TRBV9 to TRBJ2-1; D remains ambiguous. The CDR3 loop spans 14 amino acids. V shed 0 bases and J shed 10 bases, with 14 bases lying between them. The germline V gene has CDR1 SGDLS and CDR2 YYNGEE. The CDR3: CASSVATQVGEQFF. DNA for the CDR3: TGTGCCAGCAGCGTAGCTACCCAGGTTGGGGAGCAGTTCTTC.